The 14 T cell receptor beta chains below all came from one sample that was sequenced in a study of blood T cell repertoires in COVID-19. Produced via immunoSEQ multiplex PCR; TCRdb's table is partial and in-frame only. The sample has under 350,000 clones, roughly 86% seen once. Input material: peripheral blood. Every receptor here comes from an older man with acute or convalescent COVID-19.

The V and J genes are TRBV2 and TRBJ1-1; 8 bases agree with TRBD1. There are 16 residues in the CDR3. V shed 2 bases, J shed 4 bases, and the junction held 9 bases outside the gene matches. The germline V gene has CDR1 SNHLY and CDR2 FYNNEI. CDR3 nucleotides: TGTGCCAGCAGTGAAATATCCTACAGGGGGGGCACTGAAGCTTTCTTT. This encodes CASSEISYRGGTEAFF.

This chain's CDR3 is CASSQDGRDNQPQHF. The CDR3 DNA follows: TGCGCCAGCAGCCAAGATGGACGGGACAATCAGCCCCAGCATTTT. This chain links TRBV4-3 with TRBJ1-5; D unresolved. The germline gives CDR1 LGHNA, CDR2 YSLEER. The CDR3 has 15 residues. V was shortened by 0 bases and J by 3 bases, with 9 bases between the two germline ends.

CDR3 bases: TGCGCCAGCAGCCCTACAGGGGGCGGTGAAGCTTTCTTT. Translated, it gives CASSPTGGGEAFF. This chain uses TRBV5-1 with TRBJ1-1; 9 bases line up with TRBD1. Germline-derived CDR1 and CDR2 are SGHRS and YFSETQ. This CDR3 has 13 amino acids. Trimming cost V 4 bases and J 7 bases; bases outside gene matches: 5.

The chain combines TRBV28 with TRBJ2-1; D perhaps matches TRBD1 (6 bases). The CDR3 has 14 amino acids. Between the trimmed V and J ends, which lost 3 bases and 7 bases, there was a span of 13 bases. Germline assignment: CDR1 MDHEN and CDR2 SYDVKM. The CDR3 here is CASSFLQGRNEQFF. The CDR3 nucleotides are TGTGCCAGCAGTTTTTTGCAGGGGCGGAATGAGCAGTTCTTC. The complete variable domain, with remaining parts taken from reference TRBV28 and TRBJ2-1, reads DVKVTQSSRYLVKRTGEKVFLECVQDMDHENMFWYRQDPGLGLRLIYFSYDVKMKEKGDIPEGYSVSREKKERFSLILESASTNQTSMYLCASSFLQGRNEQFFGPGTRLTVL.

This rearrangement joins TRBV29-1 to TRBJ1-4; no firm D call. CDR3 length: 11 amino acids. Germline assignment: CDR1 SQVTM and CDR2 ANQGSEA. In DNA, the CDR3 is TGCAGTTACTATCATAATGAAAAACTGTTTTTT. Its protein is CSYYHNEKLFF.

V and J are TRBV5-1 and TRBJ1-1; 7 bases align to TRBD1. J gave up 4 bases and V 3 bases, and 6 bases lay outside the gene matches. Germline V gene lookup returns CDR1 SGHRS and CDR2 YFSETQ. This CDR3 comprises 14 residues. The CDR3 sequence: CASSYIQGGTEAFF. The CDR3 DNA follows: TGCGCCAGCAGCTACATTCAGGGGGGCACTGAAGCTTTCTTT.

This chain joins TRBV28 and TRBJ1-6; a possible D gene is TRBD1 (5 bases). This CDR3 is 15 amino acids long. From germline, CDR1 is MDHEN and CDR2 SYDVKM. Deletions cut 7 bases from V and 4 bases from J, with 14 bases between. The CDR3 spells CASTPGGEYNSPLHF. The CDR3 region has the DNA TGTGCCAGCACCCCGGGGGGGGAGTATAATTCACCCCTCCACTTT. Full variable domain (rest looked up from reference TRBV28 and TRBJ1-6): DVKVTQSSRYLVKRTGEKVFLECVQDMDHENMFWYRQDPGLGLRLIYFSYDVKMKEKGDIPEGYSVSREKKERFSLILESASTNQTSMYLCASTPGGEYNSPLHFGNGTRLTVT.

The chain carries TRBV24-1 and TRBJ2-1; possible D gene TRBD2, 5 bases. V gave up 0 bases and J gave up 8 bases, with 10 bases separating them. In germline, CDR1 is KGHDR, CDR2 SFDVKD. The CDR3 has 14 amino acids. The CDR3, as DNA: TGTGCCACCAGTGATTTGTCGATGAGGGATGAGCAGTTCTTC. Its protein product is CATSDLSMRDEQFF.

The chain couples TRBV6-5 to TRBJ1-2; TRBD1 matches 10 bases. CDR3 length equals 15 residues. CDR1 MNHEY and CDR2 SVGAGI come from the germline V gene. Trimming at V came to 6 bases and at J to 2 bases, leaving 6 bases not matched to a gene. In DNA form, the CDR3 reads TGTGCCAGCAGGGGAGGGACAGGGGAAAACTATGGCTACACCTTC. Its protein is CASRGGTGENYGYTF.

The chain joins TRBV5-1 to TRBJ2-5; 7 bases fit TRBD1. The CDR3 covers 14 residues. The germline CDR1 and CDR2 sequences are SGHRS and YFSETQ. J gave up 1 base and V 5 bases, and 5 bases lay outside the gene matches. The CDR3 here is CASSIQGFQETQYF. The CDR3 nucleotides are TGCGCCAGCAGTATACAGGGGTTCCAAGAGACCCAGTACTTC.

This clone occurred a few times. The chain joins TRBV29-1 to TRBJ1-2, with 7 bases fitting TRBD1. The CDR3 sequence is 13 residues long. The V and J ends lost 7 bases and 1 base, in that order; junction bases with no gene match: 6. Per the germline V gene, CDR1 is SQVTM and CDR2 is ANQGSEA. The CDR3 nucleotides are TGCAGCGCAGGACAGGCCGATAACTATGGCTACACCTTC. Protein: CSAGQADNYGYTF. The whole variable domain, remainder taken from reference TRBV29-1 and TRBJ1-2, is SAVISQKPSRDICQRGTSLTIQCQVDSQVTMMFWYRQQPGQSLTLIATANQGSEATYESGFVIDKFPISRPNLTFSTLTVSNMSPEDSSIYLCSAGQADNYGYTFGSGTRLTVV.

The J gene is TRBJ1-5, the V gene TRBV24-1, with D perhaps matching TRBD1 (6 bases). V gave up 3 bases and J gave up 3 bases, with 8 bases separating them. The germline CDR1 and CDR2 sequences are KGHDR and SFDVKD. This CDR3 spans 14 amino acids. This CDR3 reads CATSDGTINQPQHF. DNA of the CDR3: TGTGCCACCAGTGATGGGACAATCAATCAGCCCCAGCATTTT.

A remark on this clone: Other DNA sequences within the sample encode an identical CDR3. This rearrangement joins TRBV18 to TRBJ2-7; 8 bases map to TRBD1. Unmatched junction bases numbered 8, after V lost 3 bases and J lost 4 bases. Germline lookup yields CDR1 KGHSH and CDR2 LQKENI. The CDR3 contains 15 residues. The CDR3 DNA sequence: TGTGCCAGCTCACCTCGGACAGGGTTTCGGTACGAGCAGTACTTC. Its protein is CASSPRTGFRYEQYF.

This chain joins TRBV6-6 and TRBJ2-7, with TRBD1 matching over 8 bases. Unmatched junction bases numbered 13, after V lost 5 bases and J lost 7 bases. CDR1 and CDR2 from the germline V gene are MNHNY and SVGAGI (reference sequence). The CDR3 sequence is 15 residues long. CDR3 nucleotides: TGTGCCAGCAGTCACCCTCCGGGACAGGCTTTGGAGCAGTACTTC. Its translation: CASSHPPGQALEQYF.